Listed below are T cell receptor beta chains from one sample, sequenced in a study of blood T cell repertoires in COVID-19. Some clones are missing from TCRdb's copy, which holds only in-frame ones; the method was immunoSEQ multiplex PCR. The top ten clones hold approximately 1.2% of a sample with 370,000 or so clones, roughly 86% of them seen once. Specimen: PBMCs or T cells enriched from blood (not recorded which). Every receptor here comes from a man aged 25 to 45 who had recovered from COVID-19. Each CDR3 is given with its conserved first and last residue. D genes are given only for firm matches. Clone size is shown for a subset of rows, as once, few, many or a class of expanded clone.

CDR3 | DNA | size | V | D | J
CASRDSYGYTF | TGTGCCAGCAGGGACAGCTATGGCTACACCTTC | - | TRBV27 | - | TRBJ1-2
CATSVGSNQPQHF | TGTGCCACCAGTGTTGGTAGTAATCAGCCCCAGCATTTT | few | TRBV24-1 | - | TRBJ1-5
CASSLAPGESTQYF | TGTGCCAGCAGCTTGGCCCCGGGGGAAAGTACGCAGTATTTT | - | TRBV5-5 | - | TRBJ2-3
CSVEGRNTEAFF | TGCAGCGTTGAGGGGAGGAACACTGAAGCTTTCTTT | - | TRBV29-1 | - | TRBJ1-1
CASSSSYREAFF | TGTGCCAGCAGCTCCTCTTACAGGGAAGCTTTCTTT | - | TRBV5-4 | - | TRBJ1-1
CSASSTATNEKLFF | TGCAGTGCTAGTAGCACAGCAACTAATGAAAAACTGTTTTTT | - | TRBV20-1 | - | TRBJ1-4
CASNPGGNYGYTF | TGTGCCAGCAATCCGGGAGGGAACTATGGCTACACCTTC | - | TRBV7-2 | - | TRBJ1-2
CASSYSGGGYTF | TGTGCCAGCAGTTACTCCGGGGGGGGCTACACCTTC | few | TRBV6-5 | - | TRBJ1-2
CASSPGTGGKGEQFF | TGTGCCAGCAGCCCCGGGACAGGGGGTAAGGGTGAGCAGTTCTTC | - | TRBV6-2/TRBV6-3 | TRBD1 | TRBJ2-1
CASGVQGAGEAFF | TGTGCTAGTGGGGTACAGGGGGCCGGTGAAGCTTTCTTT | - | TRBV12-5 | TRBD1 | TRBJ1-1
CASSPLPSTDTQYF | TGTGCCAGCTCACCACTTCCTAGCACAGATACGCAGTATTTT | - | TRBV18 | - | TRBJ2-3
CASTPGDREAFF | TGTGCCAGCACCCCGGGTGACCGGGAAGCTTTCTTT | - | TRBV7-2 | - | TRBJ1-1
CASSLGQGSYEQYF | TGTGCCAGCAGTTTGGGGCAGGGGTCCTACGAGCAGTACTTC | - | TRBV28 | - | TRBJ2-7
CASSIRTGREKLFF | TGTGCCAGTAGTATAAGGACAGGGAGGGAAAAACTGTTTTTT | - | TRBV19 | TRBD1 | TRBJ1-4
CASLGPGSGGSETQYF | TGTGCCAGCCTCGGTCCGGGTAGCGGGGGTTCAGAGACCCAGTACTTC | - | TRBV3-1/TRBV3-2 | TRBD2 | TRBJ2-5
CASRTGGYGYTF | TGTGCCAGCAGAACAGGGGGCTATGGCTACACCTTC | - | TRBV7-9 | TRBD1 | TRBJ1-2
CASSPRDHYNSPLHF | TGTGCCAGCAGCCCACGGGATCACTATAATTCACCCCTCCACTTT | few | TRBV11-2 | - | TRBJ1-6
CAILVGGSTDTQYF | TGTGCCATCTTGGTAGGGGGAAGCACAGATACGCAGTATTTT | - | TRBV6-5 | - | TRBJ2-3
CASSTTQGLATTIYF | TGTGCCAGCAGCACCACCCAGGGGCTCGCAACCACCATATATTTT | - | TRBV6-5 | - | TRBJ1-3
CASSPPGTGGNEQFF | TGTGCCAGCAGCCCTCCCGGGACAGGGGGGAATGAGCAGTTCTTC | - | TRBV3-1/TRBV3-2 | TRBD1 | TRBJ2-1
CASSSGGGSNQPQHF | TGTGCCAGCAGCAGTGGGGGGGGTAGCAATCAGCCCCAGCATTTT | - | TRBV5-4 | - | TRBJ1-5
CASSDTGGRRSEHF | TGTGCCAGCAGCGATACAGGGGGCCGGCGCAGCGAACATTTT | few | TRBV6-5 | TRBD1 | TRBJ1-5
CASGGGTGELFF | TGTGCCAGCGGGGGAGGGACCGGGGAGCTGTTTTTT | once | TRBV6-5 | TRBD2 | TRBJ2-2
CASSLGQGAWDEQFF | TGTGCCAGCAGCCTAGGACAGGGGGCTTGGGATGAGCAGTTCTTC | once | TRBV11-2 | TRBD1 | TRBJ2-1
CACTTAEVSGNTIYF | TGTGCCTGTACAACGGCAGAGGTCTCTGGAAACACCATATATTTT | - | TRBV30 | - | TRBJ1-3
CASNPREMAFF | TGTGCCTCGAACCCCAGGGAAATGGCTTTCTTT | - | TRBV30 | - | TRBJ1-1
CASGPNPRFQGAVPNYNSPLHF | TGTGCTAGTGGTCCCAACCCTCGATTTCAGGGGGCTGTTCCAAATTATAATTCACCCCTCCACTTT | once | TRBV12-5 | TRBD1 | TRBJ1-6
CASRAGEETQYF | TGTGCCAGCAGAGCAGGGGAGGAGACCCAGTACTTC | - | TRBV12-3/TRBV12-4 | - | TRBJ2-5
CASSVAGSQETQYF | TGTGCCAGCAGCGTTGCCGGGAGCCAAGAGACCCAGTACTTC | - | TRBV9 | - | TRBJ2-5
CASSGQGTYEQYF | TGTGCCAGCAGCGGACAGGGAACCTACGAGCAGTACTTC | - | TRBV27 | TRBD1 | TRBJ2-7
CSVVREVEAFF | TGCAGCGTTGTAAGGGAGGTTGAAGCTTTCTTT | - | TRBV29-1 | - | TRBJ1-1
CASSYTGGGEKLFF | TGTGCCAGCAGCTATACAGGGGGCGGTGAAAAACTGTTTTTT | - | TRBV7-9 | TRBD1 | TRBJ1-4
CSVDGDAGNTEAFF | TGCAGCGTTGACGGTGACGCGGGGAACACTGAAGCTTTCTTT | - | TRBV29-1 | - | TRBJ1-1
CASSIEMTNYGYTF | TGTGCCAGCAGCATCGAGATGACTAACTATGGCTACACCTTC | - | TRBV5-4 | - | TRBJ1-2
CASSFGTENTGELFF | TGTGCCAGCAGCTTCGGGACAGAGAACACCGGGGAGCTGTTTTTT | - | TRBV5-5 | TRBD1 | TRBJ2-2
CASSLAGLRRETQYF | TGTGCCAGCAGCTTAGCAGGACTACGCCGTGAGACCCAGTACTTC | - | TRBV7-8 | - | TRBJ2-5
CASSFDLASYNEQFF | TGCGCCAGCAGCTTCGACCTAGCGTCCTACAATGAGCAGTTCTTC | once | TRBV5-1 | - | TRBJ2-1
CASSLYDLGQPQHF | TGTGCCAGCAGCTTGTATGATTTGGGCCAGCCCCAGCATTTT | - | TRBV7-2 | - | TRBJ1-5
CASTPTGGATQHF | TGTGCCAGCACTCCGACTGGGGGCGCGACCCAGCATTTT | - | TRBV6-5 | - | TRBJ1-5
CASSYRDSLDGELFF | TGTGCCAGCAGCTACCGGGACTCCCTCGACGGGGAGCTGTTTTTT | - | TRBV4-2 | - | TRBJ2-2